These 27 T cell receptor beta chains share one sample of origin, sequenced in a study of blood T cell repertoires in COVID-19. Profiled with immunoSEQ multiplex PCR; TCRdb holds only in-frame clones, not every one. The sample carries 180,000 or so clones, roughly 81% recorded once. Sequencing was performed on peripheral blood. These receptor sequences come from a woman over 75 with COVID-19, enrolled during active disease.

CDR3 bases: TGTGCCAGCAGTTTCGACAGCCCCTTTAATTCACCCCTCCACTTT. Protein: CASSFDSPFNSPLHF. The rearrangement links TRBV6-5 to TRBJ1-6; D might be TRBD1 (5 bases). The V end lost 4 bases, the J end lost 6 bases, and 13 bases lay between the germline ends. The germline gives CDR1 MNHEY, CDR2 SVGAGI. This CDR3 comprises 15 residues.

This clone was detected only a few times. The CDR3 loop reads CASSIMGDLWPHGYTF. For the CDR3, the DNA is TGTGCCAGTAGTATAATGGGGGACTTATGGCCTCACGGCTACACCTTC. The chain couples TRBV19 to TRBJ1-2, with D maybe TRBD1 (5 bases). This CDR3 is 16 amino acids long. V was clipped by 2 bases and J by 8 bases, with 21 bases between them. The germline V gene has CDR1 LNHDA and CDR2 SQIVND (reference sequence). Complete variable domain (other parts from reference TRBV19 and TRBJ1-2): DGGITQSPKYLFRKEGQNVTLSCEQNLNHDAMYWYRQDPGQGLRLIYYSQIVNDFQKGDIAEGYSVSREKKESFPLTVTSAQKNPTAFYLCASSIMGDLWPHGYTFGSGTRLTVV.

The chain recombines TRBV7-9 with TRBJ2-6; TRBD1 matches at 7 bases. In germline, CDR1 is SEHNR, CDR2 FQNEAQ (reference sequence). V lost 1 base to trimming and J lost 2 bases; unmatched junction nucleotides: 8. This CDR3 contains 18 residues. The CDR3, as DNA: TGTGCCAGCAGCTTAGGACAGGGTATCCGCCCTGGGGCCAACGTCCTGACTTTC. Encoded protein: CASSLGQGIRPGANVLTF.

This chain connects TRBV5-1 to TRBJ2-1; 10 nucleotides agree with TRBD1. Germline V lookup: CDR1 SGHRS, CDR2 YFSETQ. The junction had 7 bases not matched to a gene; V was cut back by 0 bases and J by 7 bases. CDR3 size: 16 residues. The CDR3 spells CASSLAQTGGWNEQFF. CDR3 in DNA: TGCGCCAGCAGCTTGGCCCAGACAGGGGGCTGGAATGAGCAGTTCTTC.

The rearrangement joins TRBV6-5 to TRBJ2-7, with TRBD1 identical over 9 bases. J was trimmed by 5 bases and V by 7 bases; bases with no gene match: 6. This CDR3 contains 13 residues. The germline V gene encodes CDR1 MNHEY and CDR2 SVGAGI. The CDR3 coding sequence is TGTGCCAGCAAGGGACAGGGCGTGCACGAGCAGTACTTC. Its protein is CASKGQGVHEQYF.

This chain uses TRBV5-1 with TRBJ2-3, with 10 bases that match TRBD2. This CDR3 region has 16 residues. Germline V gene data show CDR1 as SGHRS and CDR2 as YFSETQ. The ends lost 5 bases at V and 1 base at J; junction bases unmatched: 7. The CDR3 coding sequence is TGCGCCAGCAGTCTCGGACTAGCGGCCGGCACAGATACGCAGTATTTT. It is translated as CASSLGLAAGTDTQYF.

The J gene is TRBJ2-1, the V gene TRBV5-4; TRBD1 is a possible D gene (6 bases). Deletions cut 4 bases from V and 9 bases from J, with 11 bases between. This CDR3 has 12 amino acids. Per germline, CDR1 SGHNT and CDR2 YYREEE (reference sequence). The chain's CDR3 is CASSGTGTEQFF. CDR3 nucleotides: TGTGCCAGCAGCGGCACAGGGACTGAGCAGTTCTTC.

The rearrangement links TRBV18 to TRBJ1-2; TRBD1 matches at 8 bases. Germline V CDR1 and CDR2: KGHSH, LQKENI. The junction had 6 bases not matched to a gene; V was cut back by 3 bases and J by 0 bases. This CDR3 is built from 16 residues. The CDR3 DNA reads TGTGCCAGCTCACCCTTCCAGGGGGCGACTAACTATGGCTACACCTTC. As protein: CASSPFQGATNYGYTF.

The CDR3 is CASSKVKGGGNQPQHF. In DNA form, the CDR3 reads TGTGCCAGCAGCAAAGTAAAAGGGGGTGGCAATCAGCCCCAGCATTTT. The chain carries TRBV21-1 and TRBJ1-5; TRBD1, the table's D call, was not compared with the DNA. TRBV21-1 is flagged as a pseudogene. The CDR3 is 16 amino acids.

This chain joins TRBV2 and TRBJ1-2, with a weak D call TRBD1 (5 bases). Trimming left V 3 bases short and J 7 bases short, with 18 bases between. Germline CDR1 is SNHLY and CDR2 is FYNNEI. This CDR3 is built from 15 residues. For the CDR3, the DNA is TGTGCCAGCAGTGAGTCTGACAGCTGGGGAGGTGGCTACACCTTC. Translation gives CASSESDSWGGGYTF. The complete variable domain, with remaining parts taken from reference TRBV2 and TRBJ1-2, reads EPEVTQTPSHQVTQMGQEVILRCVPISNHLYFYWYRQILGQKVEFLVSFYNNEISEKSEIFDDQFSVERPDGSNFTLKIRSTKLEDSAMYFCASSESDSWGGGYTFGSGTRLTVV.

The V call is TRBV19, the J call TRBJ2-5, with a possible D match to TRBD2 (5 bases). In germline, CDR1 is LNHDA, CDR2 SQIVND (reference sequence). This CDR3 has 15 amino acids. V was clipped by 9 bases and J by 3 bases, with 20 bases between them. DNA of the CDR3: TGTGCCAGCTCTCGCGTAGGAGGTGGCGAAGAGACCCAGTACTTC. It is translated as CASSRVGGGEETQYF.

Here the CDR3 DNA reads TGTGCCAGCAACCGTCTGGGACTAGCGGACAATGAGCAGTTCTTC. This codes for CASNRLGLADNEQFF. This chain uses TRBV6-5 with TRBJ2-1, with 11 bases that match TRBD2. V lost 7 bases to trimming and J lost 5 bases; unmatched junction nucleotides: 7. The CDR3 contains 15 residues. The germline gives CDR1 MNHEY, CDR2 SVGAGI.

V usage is TRBV6-6 and J usage is TRBJ1-4; D might be TRBD1 (5 bases). Trimming removed 9 bases from V and 8 bases from J, with 19 bases in between. This CDR3 region has 14 residues. In germline, CDR1 is MNHNY, CDR2 SVGAGI (reference sequence). The CDR3 DNA reads TGTGCCAGTTTTCCAGGGAAGAATAACGAAAAACTGTTTTTT. It is translated as CASFPGKNNEKLFF.

The CDR3 sequence: CASAGLPEKLFF. The CDR3 coding sequence is TGTGCCAGCGCGGGTCTTCCGGAAAAACTGTTTTTT. The rearrangement uses TRBV2 and TRBJ1-4; D is unresolved. Trimming left V 8 bases short and J 8 bases short, with 12 bases between. This CDR3 has 12 residues. The germline CDR1 and CDR2 sequences are SNHLY and FYNNEI. Full variable domain (missing parts from reference TRBV2 and TRBJ1-4): EPEVTQTPSHQVTQMGQEVILRCVPISNHLYFYWYRQILGQKVEFLVSFYNNEISEKSEIFDDQFSVERPDGSNFTLKIRSTKLEDSAMYFCASAGLPEKLFFGSGTQLSVL.

The chain carries TRBV11-2 and TRBJ2-3; D is ambiguous. The CDR3 runs 14 residues. Per the germline V gene, CDR1 is SGHAT and CDR2 is FQNNGV. Deletions cut 5 bases from V and 4 bases from J, with 13 bases between. The CDR3 here is CASSPTRSSDTQYF. The DNA for the CDR3 is TGTGCCAGCAGCCCAACGAGATCTTCAGATACGCAGTATTTT.

This clone is a singleton in its sample. The chain employs TRBV7-8 and TRBJ2-5; 12 positions match TRBD2. Trimming cost V 5 bases and J 0 bases; bases outside gene matches: 10. The CDR3 is made up of 18 amino acids. The germline V gene has CDR1 SGHVS and CDR2 FQNEAQ. This chain's CDR3 is CASSQLAGGLGYQETQYF. The CDR3 nucleotides are TGTGCCAGCAGCCAACTAGCGGGGGGACTGGGGTACCAAGAGACCCAGTACTTC.

The CDR3 protein is CASSAGQGADQPQHF. The CDR3 DNA is TGTGCCAGCAGTGCGGGACAGGGGGCCGATCAGCCCCAGCATTTT. The chain recombines TRBV6-4 with TRBJ1-5, with 12 nucleotides matching TRBD1. The CDR3 runs 15 residues. Germline V lookup: CDR1 MRHNA, CDR2 SNTAGT. Trimming at V came to 4 bases and at J to 5 bases, leaving 3 bases not matched to a gene.

This rearrangement joins TRBV7-6 to TRBJ2-5; 8 bases line up with TRBD1. V lost 1 base and J lost 5; bases outside the gene matches: 3. Germline assignment: CDR1 SGHVS and CDR2 FNYEAQ. The CDR3 extends over 14 amino acids. CDR3 DNA: TGTGCCAGCAGCTTAGGTACAGGGGGGGAGACCCAGTACTTC. It specifies CASSLGTGGETQYF.

The J gene is TRBJ2-1, the V gene TRBV10-3; 12 bases match TRBD2. This CDR3 region has 15 residues. Germline V gene lookup returns CDR1 ENHRY and CDR2 SYGVKD. Unmatched junction bases numbered 6, after V lost 4 bases and J lost 8 bases. The CDR3 reads CAISVTSGSVYEQFF. Here the CDR3 DNA reads TGTGCCATCAGTGTGACTAGCGGGAGTGTTTATGAGCAGTTCTTC.

The genes are TRBV6-1 and TRBJ1-2, with TRBD1 as a possible D gene (6 bases). Per the germline V gene, CDR1 is MNHNS and CDR2 is SASEGT. The CDR3 consists of 15 residues. V was trimmed by 1 base and J by 2 bases, leaving 11 bases between them. The CDR3 here is CASSEVGRGNYGYTF. The CDR3 DNA sequence: TGTGCCAGCAGTGAAGTCGGCAGGGGAAACTATGGCTACACCTTC.

The CDR3 protein is CASSLSGRGWNEQFF. The DNA for the CDR3 is TGTGCCAGCAGTTTGAGCGGGAGGGGGTGGAATGAGCAGTTCTTC. This chain connects TRBV28 to TRBJ2-1; TRBD2 aligns across 10 bases. Per the germline V gene, CDR1 is MDHEN and CDR2 is SYDVKM. Trimming removed 3 bases from V and 7 bases from J; junction bases left unmatched: 6. CDR3 length equals 15 residues. The complete variable domain, with remaining parts taken from reference TRBV28 and TRBJ2-1, reads DVKVTQSSRYLVKRTGEKVFLECVQDMDHENMFWYRQDPGLGLRLIYFSYDVKMKEKGDIPEGYSVSREKKERFSLILESASTNQTSMYLCASSLSGRGWNEQFFGPGTRLTVL.

The sample holds a few counts of this clone. The CDR3 region is CASSIGAGGYEQYF. The CDR3 coding sequence is TGTGCCAGTAGTATCGGGGCAGGGGGCTACGAGCAGTACTTC. The chain combines TRBV19 with TRBJ2-7, with 7 bases that match TRBD1. The J segment lost 3 bases and the V segment lost 3 bases, leaving 5 bases of the junction unmatched. The germline V gene encodes CDR1 LNHDA and CDR2 SQIVND (reference sequence). This CDR3 has 14 amino acids. Filled out from reference TRBV19 and TRBJ2-7, the complete variable domain reads DGGITQSPKYLFRKEGQNVTLSCEQNLNHDAMYWYRQDPGQGLRLIYYSQIVNDFQKGDIAEGYSVSREKKESFPLTVTSAQKNPTAFYLCASSIGAGGYEQYFGPGTRLTVT.

This clone appeared a few times. This chain connects TRBV12-3 or TRBV12-4 to TRBJ2-6; TRBD1 is a possible D gene (5 bases). Trimming pared 3 bases from V and 12 bases from J, leaving 9 bases between. The CDR3 sequence is 12 residues long. CDR3 region: CASSFGHPVLTF. The CDR3 DNA reads as TGTGCCAGCAGTTTCGGACACCCCGTCCTGACTTTC.

The chain employs TRBV28 and TRBJ1-4, with 7 bases identical to TRBD1. V lost 2 bases, J lost 8 bases, and 11 bases stayed unmatched. Germline-derived CDR1 and CDR2 are MDHEN and SYDVKM. The CDR3 extends over 16 amino acids. Here the CDR3 DNA reads TGTGCCAGCAGTTTACGACCGGGACAGCCCAACGAAAAACTGTTTTTT. This encodes CASSLRPGQPNEKLFF.

This chain uses TRBV27 with TRBJ2-5, with D possibly TRBD1 on 6 matching bases. V gave up 1 base and J gave up 1 base, with 10 bases separating them. The length of the CDR3 is 15 residues. The V gene's germline CDR1 is MNHEY and CDR2 SMNVEV (reference sequence). The CDR3 spells CASSLWSGVQETQYF. CDR3 sequence (DNA): TGTGCCAGCAGTTTATGGTCAGGGGTCCAAGAGACCCAGTACTTC.

The chain has TRBV5-1 and TRBJ2-5; D possibly corresponds to TRBD2 (6 bases). The CDR3 has 14 residues. V was pared by 2 bases and J by 5 bases, with 13 bases between. The germline gives CDR1 SGHRS, CDR2 YFSETQ. The CDR3 sequence: CASSFARAGETQYF. CDR3 DNA: TGCGCCAGCAGCTTTGCGCGGGCGGGGGAGACCCAGTACTTC.

The chain couples TRBV4-2 to TRBJ2-5, with 10 bases identical to TRBD2. J was trimmed by 0 bases and V by 3 bases; bases with no gene match: 10. CDR3 length: 18 amino acids. Germline V gene lookup returns CDR1 LGHNA and CDR2 YNFKEQ. CDR3 in amino acids: CASSHRTSGQNYQETQYF. CDR3 in DNA: TGTGCCAGCAGCCACCGGACTAGCGGTCAGAATTACCAAGAGACCCAGTACTTC.